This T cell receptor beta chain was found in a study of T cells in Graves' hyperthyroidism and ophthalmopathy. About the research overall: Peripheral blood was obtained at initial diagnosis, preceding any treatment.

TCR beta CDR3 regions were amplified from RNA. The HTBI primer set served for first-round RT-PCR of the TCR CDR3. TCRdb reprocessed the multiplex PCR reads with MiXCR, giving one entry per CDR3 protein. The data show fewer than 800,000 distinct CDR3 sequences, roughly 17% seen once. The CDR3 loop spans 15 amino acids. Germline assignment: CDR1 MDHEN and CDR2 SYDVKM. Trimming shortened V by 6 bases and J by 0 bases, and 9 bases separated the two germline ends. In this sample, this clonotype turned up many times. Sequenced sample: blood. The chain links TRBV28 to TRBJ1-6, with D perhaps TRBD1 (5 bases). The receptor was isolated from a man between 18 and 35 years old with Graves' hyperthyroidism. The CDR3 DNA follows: TGTGCCAGCAGCCGGGGGAGCTCCTATAATTCACCCCTCCACTTT. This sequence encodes CASSRGSSYNSPLHF.